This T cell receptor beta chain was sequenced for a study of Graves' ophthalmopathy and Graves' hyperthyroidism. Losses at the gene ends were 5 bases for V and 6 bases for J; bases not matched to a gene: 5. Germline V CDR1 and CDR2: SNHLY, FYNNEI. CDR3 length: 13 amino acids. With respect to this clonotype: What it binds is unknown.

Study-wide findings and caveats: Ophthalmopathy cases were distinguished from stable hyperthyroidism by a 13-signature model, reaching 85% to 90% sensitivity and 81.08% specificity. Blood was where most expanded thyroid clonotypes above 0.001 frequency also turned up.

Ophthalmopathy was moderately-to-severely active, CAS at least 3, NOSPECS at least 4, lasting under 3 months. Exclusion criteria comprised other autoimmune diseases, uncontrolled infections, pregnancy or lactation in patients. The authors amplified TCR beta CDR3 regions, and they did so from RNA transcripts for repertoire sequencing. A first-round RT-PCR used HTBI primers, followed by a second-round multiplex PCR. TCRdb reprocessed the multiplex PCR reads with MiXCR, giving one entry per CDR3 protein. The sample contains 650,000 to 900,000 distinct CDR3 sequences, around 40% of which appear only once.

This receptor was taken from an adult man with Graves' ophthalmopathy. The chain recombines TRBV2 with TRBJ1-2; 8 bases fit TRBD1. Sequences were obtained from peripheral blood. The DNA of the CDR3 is TGTGCCAGCAGTCTGGGCAGGGGGCATGGCTACACCTTC. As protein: CASSLGRGHGYTF.